Listed here are 6 T cell receptor beta chains from one sample, sequenced in a study of T cell responses to AZD1222 COVID-19 vaccine. TCRdb keeps only in-frame clones here, not all; method: immunoSEQ multiplex PCR. The sample yields around 84,000 clones, around 92% seen once. The sequencing here drew on peripheral blood, taken on day 0 of MenACWY control vaccination. These receptors were collected from an adult in good health.

The chain has TRBV7-2 and TRBJ1-2, with D possibly TRBD1 on 6 matching bases. V was pared by 3 bases and J by 7 bases, with 12 bases between. Germline V gene data show CDR1 as SGHTA and CDR2 as FQGNSA. CDR3 size: 13 residues. CDR3 residues: CASSFLGGGGYTF. In DNA form, the CDR3 reads TGTGCCAGCAGCTTCTTAGGGGGAGGTGGCTACACCTTC.

The V call is TRBV28, the J call TRBJ2-7, with a tentative D call TRBD1 (6 bases). This CDR3 is built from 13 residues. Germline V gives CDR1 MDHEN, CDR2 SYDVKM. V was trimmed by 7 bases and J by 2 bases, leaving 12 bases between them. Written as DNA, the CDR3 is TGTGCCAGCACCCGGACAGAACCCTACGAGCAGTACTTC. Translated: CASTRTEPYEQYF.

The V call is TRBV7-9, the J call TRBJ2-7; D uncertain. The ends were cut back, 1 base at V and 3 bases at J, with 10 bases in the middle. The germline V gene encodes CDR1 SEHNR and CDR2 FQNEAQ (reference sequence). The CDR3 has 14 amino acids. The CDR3 spells CASSLGRIDYEQYF. The CDR3 DNA is TGTGCCAGCAGCTTAGGACGTATCGACTACGAGCAGTACTTC.

The J gene is TRBJ2-5, the V gene TRBV5-6; unclear D gene. CDR1 is SGHDT and CDR2 is YYEEEE in the germline V gene. The length of the CDR3 is 16 residues. The germline V and J ends were trimmed by 0 bases and 1 base, with 13 bases remaining between them. The CDR3 region has the DNA TGTGCCAGCAGCTTGGTGGGTACTCTAATCCAAGAGACCCAGTACTTC. Residues: CASSLVGTLIQETQYF.

V usage is TRBV29-1 and J usage is TRBJ2-3; possibly TRBD2 for D (6 bases). The CDR3 runs 12 residues. Germline CDR1 reads SQVTM; CDR2 reads ANQGSEA. Trimming removed 7 bases from V and 4 bases from J, with 12 bases in between. The CDR3: CSARASADTQYF. The DNA for the CDR3 is TGCAGCGCTAGGGCTAGCGCAGATACGCAGTATTTT.

V gene TRBV14 combines with J gene TRBJ2-6, with a possible D match to TRBD1 (5 bases). V lost 5 bases and J lost 2, with 13 bases in between. The length of the CDR3 is 16 residues. Germline CDR1 and CDR2: SGHDN and FVKESK. The CDR3 reads CASSSIRATGANVLTF. In DNA, the CDR3 is TGTGCCAGCAGCTCGATCAGGGCAACTGGGGCCAACGTCCTGACTTTC.